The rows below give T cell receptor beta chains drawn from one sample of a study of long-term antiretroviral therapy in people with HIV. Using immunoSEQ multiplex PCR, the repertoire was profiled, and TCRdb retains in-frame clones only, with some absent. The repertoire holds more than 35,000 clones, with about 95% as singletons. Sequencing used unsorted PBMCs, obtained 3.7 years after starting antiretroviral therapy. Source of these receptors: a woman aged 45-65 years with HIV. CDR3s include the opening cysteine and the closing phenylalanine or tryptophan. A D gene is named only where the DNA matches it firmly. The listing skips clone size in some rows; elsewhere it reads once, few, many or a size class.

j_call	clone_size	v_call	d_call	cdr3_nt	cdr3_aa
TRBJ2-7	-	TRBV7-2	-	TGTGCCAGCAGCTTGGATAGTAGGGAGCAGTACTTC	CASSLDSREQYF
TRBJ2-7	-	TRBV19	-	TGTGCCAGTAGTGAATCACTGACAAGCTACGAGCAGTACTTC	CASSESLTSYEQYF
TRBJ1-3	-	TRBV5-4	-	TGTGCCAGCAGCCCCGGGACCTCTCGCTCTGGAAACACCATATATTTT	CASSPGTSRSGNTIYF
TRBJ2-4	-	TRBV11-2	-	TGTGCCAGCAGCTTGCCAGGGGTGGCCAAAAACATTCAGTACTTC	CASSLPGVAKNIQYF
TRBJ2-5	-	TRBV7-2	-	TGTGCCAGCAGCTTAGATGGCCGGCAGGAGACCCAGTACTTC	CASSLDGRQETQYF
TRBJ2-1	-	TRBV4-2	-	TGTGCCAGCAGCCATCCTGGAGAGGCTTCGAATGAGCAGTTCTTC	CASSHPGEASNEQFF
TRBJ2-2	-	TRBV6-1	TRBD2	TGTGCCAGCAGTGACAGGGAGGGTTCCGGGGAGCTGTTTTTT	CASSDREGSGELFF
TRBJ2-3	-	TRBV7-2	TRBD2	TGTGCCAGCAGCTTACTAGCGGGGGGTCCGGGAGATACGCAGTATTTT	CASSLLAGGPGDTQYF
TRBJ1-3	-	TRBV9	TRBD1	TGTGCCAGCAGCGTCGAGGGGGCATACGGAAACACCATATATTTT	CASSVEGAYGNTIYF
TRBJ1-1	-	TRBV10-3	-	TGTGCCATCAGTGAGAGGGGTGAAGCTTTCTTT	CAISERGEAFF
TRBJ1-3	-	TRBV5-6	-	TGTGCCAGCGGACTCTGGAGCTCTGGAAACACCATATATTTT	CASGLWSSGNTIYF
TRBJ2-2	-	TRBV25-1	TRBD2	TGTGCCAGCGGCCGGACTAGCGGTACCACCGGGGAGCTGTTTTTT	CASGRTSGTTGELFF
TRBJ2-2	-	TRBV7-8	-	TGTGCCAGCAGCTCTTATCTCTATCGGGAGCTGTTTTTT	CASSSYLYRELFF
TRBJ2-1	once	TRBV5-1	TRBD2	TGCGCCAGCAGCGCGAGACTAGCGGGCTCCTACAATGAGCAGTTCTTC	CASSARLAGSYNEQFF
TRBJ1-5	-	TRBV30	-	TGTGCCTGGAGACGGGAGAACAGGGCGGATCAGCCCCAGCATTTT	CAWRRENRADQPQHF
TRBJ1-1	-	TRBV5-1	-	TGCGCCAGCAGCGCGGAACCTAGGAACACTGAAGCTTTCTTT	CASSAEPRNTEAFF
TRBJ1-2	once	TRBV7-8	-	TGTGCCAGCAGCTTAGAGGGGGGGAACTATGGCTACACCTTC	CASSLEGGNYGYTF
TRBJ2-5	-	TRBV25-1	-	TGTGCCAGCAGTGATGGTTCCGGGGACATGGTATTGGAGACCCAGTACTTC	CASSDGSGDMVLETQYF
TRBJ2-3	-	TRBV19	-	TGTGCCAGTAGTCTAAGAACAGGTCCGGATACGCAGTATTTT	CASSLRTGPDTQYF
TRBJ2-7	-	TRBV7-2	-	TGTGCCAGCAGCTTAGCTGTCAGGAGCTCCTACGAGCAGTACTTC	CASSLAVRSSYEQYF
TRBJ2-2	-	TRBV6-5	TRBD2	TGTGCCAGCAGTTACCCGGGGGGGTCCGGGGAGCTGTTTTTT	CASSYPGGSGELFF
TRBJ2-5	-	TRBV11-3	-	TGTGCCAGCAGCTCCGGGGTACAAGAGACCCAGTACTTC	CASSSGVQETQYF
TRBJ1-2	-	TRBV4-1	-	TGCGCCAGCAGGCTTACTCCCGGTGGGAAAGGCTACACCTTC	CASRLTPGGKGYTF
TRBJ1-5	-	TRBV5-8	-	TGTGCCAGCAGCTTGGAAGGGTATCAGCCCCAGCATTTT	CASSLEGYQPQHF
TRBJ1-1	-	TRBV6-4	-	TGTGCCAGCAGTGTTGAGCTGAACACTGAAGCTTTCTTT	CASSVELNTEAFF